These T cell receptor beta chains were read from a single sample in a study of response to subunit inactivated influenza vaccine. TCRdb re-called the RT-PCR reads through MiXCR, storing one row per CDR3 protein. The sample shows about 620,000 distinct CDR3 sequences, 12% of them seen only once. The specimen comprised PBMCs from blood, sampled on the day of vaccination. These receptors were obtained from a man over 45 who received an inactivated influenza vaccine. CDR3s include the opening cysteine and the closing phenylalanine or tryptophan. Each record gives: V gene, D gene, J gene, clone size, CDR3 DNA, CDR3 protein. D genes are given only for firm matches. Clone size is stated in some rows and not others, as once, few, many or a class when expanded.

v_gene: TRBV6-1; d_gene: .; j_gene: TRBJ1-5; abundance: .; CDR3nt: TGTGCCACGGGGGGCCTTTATAGCAATCAGCCCCAGCATTTT; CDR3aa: CATGGLYSNQPQHF
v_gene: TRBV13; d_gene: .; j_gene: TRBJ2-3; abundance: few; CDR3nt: TGTGCCAGCACCCAGAGCGGTAGCACAGATACGCAGTATTTT; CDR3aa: CASTQSGSTDTQYF
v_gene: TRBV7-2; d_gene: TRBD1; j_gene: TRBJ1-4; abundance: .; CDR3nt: TGTGCCAGCAGCCTATTGACAGGGCATGAAAAACTGTTTTTT; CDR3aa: CASSLLTGHEKLFF
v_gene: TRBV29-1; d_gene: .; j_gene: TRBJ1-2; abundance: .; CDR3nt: TGCAGCGTTGACACCGCTAACTATGGCTACACCTTC; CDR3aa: CSVDTANYGYTF
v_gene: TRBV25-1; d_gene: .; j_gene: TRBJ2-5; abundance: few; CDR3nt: TGTGCCAGCAGTGAATATCCAGGGGTAGAGACCCAGTACTTC; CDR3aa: CASSEYPGVETQYF
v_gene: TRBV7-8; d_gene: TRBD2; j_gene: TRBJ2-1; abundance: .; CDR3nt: TGTGCCAGCAGCCTATCAAGCGGGGGGGTCGATGAGCAGTTCTTC; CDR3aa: CASSLSSGGVDEQFF
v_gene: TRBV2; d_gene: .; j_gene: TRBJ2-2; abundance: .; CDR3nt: TGTGCCAGCAAAGAAAGGACCTTCAGCACCGGGGAGCTGTTTTTT; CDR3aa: CASKERTFSTGELFF
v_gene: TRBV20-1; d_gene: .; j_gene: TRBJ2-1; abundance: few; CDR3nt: TGCAGTGCTAGTACGCCGGGACTTTACAATGAGCAGTTCTTC; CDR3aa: CSASTPGLYNEQFF
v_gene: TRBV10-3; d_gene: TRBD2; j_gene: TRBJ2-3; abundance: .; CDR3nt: TGTGCCATCAGTGAGTCGAGGAGACTAGCCGTTCGCACAGATACGCAGTATTTT; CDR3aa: CAISESRRLAVRTDTQYF
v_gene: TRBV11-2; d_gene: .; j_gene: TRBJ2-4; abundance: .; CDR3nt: TGTGCCAGCAGCAGCCTCTCATTAGGGGGGCGAGTGGCCAAAAACATTCAGTACTTC; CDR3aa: CASSSLSLGGRVAKNIQYF
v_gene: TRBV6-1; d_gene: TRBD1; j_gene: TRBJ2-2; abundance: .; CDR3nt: TGTGCCAGCACCGAAGCTTTCAGGGGGTTAGCCGGGGAGCTGTTTTTT; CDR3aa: CASTEAFRGLAGELFF
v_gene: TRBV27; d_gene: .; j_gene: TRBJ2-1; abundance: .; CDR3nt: TGTGCCAGCAGTTCCAGTTTCTTTAGGAACTACAATGAGCAGTTCTTC; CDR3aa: CASSSSFFRNYNEQFF
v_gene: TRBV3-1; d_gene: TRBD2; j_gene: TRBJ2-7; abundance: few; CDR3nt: TGTGCCAGCAGCCAAGTGTCTAGCGGCGCCTACGAGCAGTACTTC; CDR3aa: CASSQVSSGAYEQYF
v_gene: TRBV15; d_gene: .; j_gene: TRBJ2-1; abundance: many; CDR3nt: TGTGCCACCAGCAGAGTGGCCGGGACCCGACAGTTCTTC; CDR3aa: CATSRVAGTRQFF
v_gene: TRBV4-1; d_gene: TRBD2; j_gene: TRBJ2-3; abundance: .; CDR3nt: TGCGCCAGCAGCCCTGGACTAGCGGGGCCTATTTCGACAGATACGCAGTATTTT; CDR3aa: CASSPGLAGPISTDTQYF
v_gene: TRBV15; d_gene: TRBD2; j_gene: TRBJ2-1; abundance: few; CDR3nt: TGTGCCACCGGTCGGGTTGGTGGGAGGGTTAACAATGAGCAGTTCTTC; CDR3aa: CATGRVGGRVNNEQFF
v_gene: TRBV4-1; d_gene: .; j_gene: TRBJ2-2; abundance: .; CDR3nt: TGCGCCAGCAGCCAAGTAGGAGGAACCGGGGAGCTGTTTTTT; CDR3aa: CASSQVGGTGELFF
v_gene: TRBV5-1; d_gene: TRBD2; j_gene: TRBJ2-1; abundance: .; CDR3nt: TGCGCCAGCAGCGATCCGGGACTAGCGGGAGTTCAAGAGCAGTTCTTC; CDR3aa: CASSDPGLAGVQEQFF
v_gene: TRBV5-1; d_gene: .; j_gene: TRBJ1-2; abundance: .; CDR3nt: TGCGCCAGCAGCCAAACGGGGGGGCTGAACTATGGCTACACCTTC; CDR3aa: CASSQTGGLNYGYTF
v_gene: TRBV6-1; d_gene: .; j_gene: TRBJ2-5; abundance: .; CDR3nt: TGTGCCAGCAGTGACGGGGCGGGGGCTACCTATAGAGAGACCCAGTACTTC; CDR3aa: CASSDGAGATYRETQYF
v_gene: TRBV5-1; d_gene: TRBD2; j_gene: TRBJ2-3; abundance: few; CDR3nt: TGCGCCAGCAGCCCCAGCGGGATCCCCCCAGATACGCAGTATTTT; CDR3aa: CASSPSGIPPDTQYF
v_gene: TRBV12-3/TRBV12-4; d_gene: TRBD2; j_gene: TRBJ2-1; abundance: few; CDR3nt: TGTGCCAGCAGTTTAAGAGGCGGGAGGGCCAGCTCCTACAATGAGCAGTTCTTC; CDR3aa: CASSLRGGRASSYNEQFF
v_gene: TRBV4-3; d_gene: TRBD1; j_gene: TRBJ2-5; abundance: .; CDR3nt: TGCGCCAGCAGCCAAGGCTACCGGGACAGACAAGAGACCCAGTACTTC; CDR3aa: CASSQGYRDRQETQYF
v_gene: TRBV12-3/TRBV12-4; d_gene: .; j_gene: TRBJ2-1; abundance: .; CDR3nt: TGTGCCAGCAGCCCCTCTGACTCGGCTTCGAGGTTCTTC; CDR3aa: CASSPSDSASRFF
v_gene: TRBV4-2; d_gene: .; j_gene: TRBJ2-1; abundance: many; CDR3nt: TGTGCCAGCAGCCAAGATCCCCCCCGTGGACACTACTACAATGAGCAGTTCTTC; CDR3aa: CASSQDPPRGHYYNEQFF
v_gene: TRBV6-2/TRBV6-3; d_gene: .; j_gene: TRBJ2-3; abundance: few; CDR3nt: TGTGCCAGCAGTTACTCGTTCACTTTAAGGGATACGCAGTATTTT; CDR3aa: CASSYSFTLRDTQYF
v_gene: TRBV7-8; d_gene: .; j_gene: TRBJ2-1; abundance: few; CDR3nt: TGTGCCAGCAGCGTGGACAGCTTCAGCTCCTACAATGAGCAGTTCTTC; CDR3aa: CASSVDSFSSYNEQFF
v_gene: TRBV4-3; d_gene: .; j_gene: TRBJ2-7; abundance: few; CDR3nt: TGCGCCAGCAGCCAAACAACAGGCGCCTACGAGCAGTACTTC; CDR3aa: CASSQTTGAYEQYF
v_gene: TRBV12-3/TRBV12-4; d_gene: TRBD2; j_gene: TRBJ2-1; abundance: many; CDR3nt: TGTGCCAGCAGAGGCCAGCGGGGGAGGATCTACAATGAGCAGTTCTTC; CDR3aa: CASRGQRGRIYNEQFF
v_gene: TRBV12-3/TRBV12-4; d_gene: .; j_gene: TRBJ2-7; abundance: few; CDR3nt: TGTGCCAGCAGTTTTGGTGCTACTGGCGAGCAGTACTTC; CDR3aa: CASSFGATGEQYF
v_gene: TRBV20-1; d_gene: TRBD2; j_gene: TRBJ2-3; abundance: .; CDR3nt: TGCAGTGCTAGAGGTCCGGGACTAGCGGGAGATACGCAGTATTTT; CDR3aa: CSARGPGLAGDTQYF
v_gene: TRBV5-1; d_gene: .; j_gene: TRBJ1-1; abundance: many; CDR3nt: TGCGCCAGCAGCTTGGGACAGACGAACACTGAAGCTTTCTTT; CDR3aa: CASSLGQTNTEAFF
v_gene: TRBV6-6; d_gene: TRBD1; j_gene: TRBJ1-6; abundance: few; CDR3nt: TGTGCCAGCAGCCCACAGGGGCAGTCACCCCTCCACTTT; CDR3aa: CASSPQGQSPLHF
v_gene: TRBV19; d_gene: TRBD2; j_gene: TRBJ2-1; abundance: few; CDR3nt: TGTGCCAGTAGTATAGACAGCGGGGGGGCCTACAATGAGCAGTTCTTC; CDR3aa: CASSIDSGGAYNEQFF
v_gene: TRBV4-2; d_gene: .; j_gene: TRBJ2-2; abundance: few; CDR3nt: TGTGCCAGCAGCCAAGATTTACTGATGAGCACCGGGGAGCTGTTTTTT; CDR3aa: CASSQDLLMSTGELFF
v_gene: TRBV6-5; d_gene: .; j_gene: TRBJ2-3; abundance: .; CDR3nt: TGTGCCAGCAGTTCCTCGACACCGTTGGATACGCAGTATTTT; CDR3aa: CASSSSTPLDTQYF
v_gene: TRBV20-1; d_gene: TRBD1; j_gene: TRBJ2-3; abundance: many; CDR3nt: TGCAGTGCCGCCGGGGACAGGGTGACAGATACGCAGTATTTT; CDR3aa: CSAAGDRVTDTQYF
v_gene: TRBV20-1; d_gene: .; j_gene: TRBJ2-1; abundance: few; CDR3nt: TGCAGTGCTATAGCGGCTTCCTACAATGAGCAGTTCTTC; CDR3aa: CSAIAASYNEQFF
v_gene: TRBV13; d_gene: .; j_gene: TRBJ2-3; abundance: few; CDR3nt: TGTGCCAGCAGCTCCCTGGAGTTCGCAGATACGCAGTATTTT; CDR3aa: CASSSLEFADTQYF
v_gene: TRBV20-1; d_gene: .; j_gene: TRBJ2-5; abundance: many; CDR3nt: TGCAGTGCTAGCCTACAGGGACCTCAAGAGACCCAGTACTTC; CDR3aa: CSASLQGPQETQYF
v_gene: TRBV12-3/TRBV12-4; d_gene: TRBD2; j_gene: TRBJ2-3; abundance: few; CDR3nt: TGTGCCAGCAAAATAGCGGGGGGTGCCACAGATACGCAGTATTTT; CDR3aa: CASKIAGGATDTQYF
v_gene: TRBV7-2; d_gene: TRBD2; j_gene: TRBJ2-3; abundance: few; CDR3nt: TGTGCCAGCAGCTCCATCGGATGGAGCCTAGCGGGAGATACGCAGTATTTT; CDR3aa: CASSSIGWSLAGDTQYF
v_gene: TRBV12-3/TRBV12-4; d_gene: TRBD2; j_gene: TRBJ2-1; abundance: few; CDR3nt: TGTGCCAGCACCTTGGGTTCCGGGGGGGGGTACAATGAGCAGTTCTTC; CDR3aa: CASTLGSGGGYNEQFF